The source of this T cell receptor (beta chain) is a study of T cell responses to AZD1222 COVID-19 vaccine. Overall study findings and caveats: Among vaccine-associated CD4 TCRs, coverage spanned spike, with dominance at 160-218 and 743-854. Spike-specific TCR breadth and depth were elevated following two AZD1222 doses. No day 14 peak samples; only post-peak repertoires were characterized.

For this clone: Its antigen is unknown.

Some clones are missing from TCRdb's copy, which holds only in-frame ones; the method was immunoSEQ multiplex PCR. The table lists roughly 53,000 clones, approximately 85% of them singletons. This clonotype was obtained from an adult in good health. Sequenced here: peripheral blood, sampled on day 0 of MenACWY control vaccination.

The CDR3 DNA sequence: TGCAGCGTTATAGGTCAAGTAACCAGCTCTGGAAACACCATATATTTT. Protein product: CSVIGQVTSSGNTIYF. The chain joins TRBV29-1 to TRBJ1-3; D is unresolved. V lost 5 bases to trimming and J lost 0 bases, with 17 bases between them. There are 16 residues in the CDR3. The germline V gene has CDR1 SQVTM and CDR2 ANQGSEA.